The rows below give T cell receptor beta chains drawn from one sample of a study of somatic mutations in cytotoxic T cells in rheumatoid arthritis. Here immunoSEQ multiplex PCR was the method, and the copy in TCRdb shows in-frame clones only, minus some. This sample has 20,000 to 25,000 clones, with 80% to 90% found just once. The specimen sequenced was CD8+ T cells sorted from blood. The source of these receptors is an adult with rheumatoid arthritis. The CDR3 runs from the conserved cysteine through the conserved F or W. The order of the fields is clone size, D gene, J gene, V gene, CDR3 protein, CDR3 DNA. D genes are given only for firm matches. The size field is filled for only some rows; it gives once, few, many or a size class.

- | - | TRBJ1-1 | TRBV5-1 | CASSLTGADEAFF | TGCGCCAGCAGCTTGACTGGGGCAGACGAAGCTTTCTTT
- | - | TRBJ2-7 | TRBV9 | CASSAGLGPYEQYF | TGTGCCAGCAGCGCCGGACTTGGCCCCTACGAGCAGTACTTC
- | - | TRBJ2-2 | TRBV27 | CASSLWPGPGELFF | TGTGCCAGCAGTTTATGGCCCGGACCCGGGGAGCTGTTTTTT
once | TRBD1 | TRBJ2-5 | TRBV7-9 | CASSSYTGGETQYF | TGTGCCAGCAGCTCATACACAGGGGGAGAGACCCAGTACTTC
once | - | TRBJ2-7 | TRBV7-8 | CASSLVPSRPYEQYF | TGTGCCAGCAGCTTAGTACCTAGTCGGCCCTACGAGCAGTACTTC
- | - | TRBJ1-1 | TRBV19 | CASSWDVNTEAFF | TGTGCCAGTAGTTGGGACGTCAACACTGAAGCTTTCTTT
- | - | TRBJ2-7 | TRBV6-1 | CASSGRGSSYEQYF | TGTGCCAGCAGTGGCAGGGGTTCCTCCTACGAGCAGTACTTC
- | TRBD1 | TRBJ2-2 | TRBV6-1 | CATTPTGDTGELFF | TGTGCCACCACACCCACAGGGGACACCGGGGAGCTGTTTTTT
once | - | TRBJ1-1 | TRBV7-9 | CASSYVQERAFF | TGTGCCAGCAGCTACGTACAGGAGAGAGCTTTCTTT
- | TRBD1 | TRBJ1-2 | TRBV5-1 | CASTDGQGDGYTF | TGCGCCAGCACCGATGGACAGGGGGATGGCTACACCTTC
- | - | TRBJ2-7 | TRBV10-3 | CAISESSGSSYEQYF | TGTGCCATCAGTGAGTCGAGTGGTAGTTCCTACGAGCAGTACTTC
once | - | TRBJ1-2 | TRBV10-3 | CAISVGGYGGYTF | TGTGCCATCAGTGTGGGCGGTTACGGAGGCTACACCTTC
- | - | TRBJ2-3 | TRBV4-1 | CASSQDASGSSTDTQYF | TGCGCCAGCAGCCAAGATGCGAGCGGTTCTAGCACAGATACGCAGTATTTT
- | TRBD1 | TRBJ1-4 | TRBV6-1 | CASSRDGTVNEKLFF | TGTGCCAGCAGCCGTGACGGGACAGTTAATGAAAAACTGTTTTTT
- | TRBD1 | TRBJ2-7 | TRBV11-2 | CASSKGASYEQYF | TGTGCCAGCAGCAAGGGGGCCTCCTACGAGCAGTACTTC
- | TRBD1 | TRBJ2-1 | TRBV5-4 | CASSYRGRTGGEQFF | TGTGCCAGCAGCTACAGGGGGCGCACAGGTGGTGAGCAGTTCTTC
- | - | TRBJ2-7 | TRBV28 | CASSFGPVGYEQYF | TGTGCCAGCAGTTTCGGGCCAGTTGGATACGAGCAGTACTTC